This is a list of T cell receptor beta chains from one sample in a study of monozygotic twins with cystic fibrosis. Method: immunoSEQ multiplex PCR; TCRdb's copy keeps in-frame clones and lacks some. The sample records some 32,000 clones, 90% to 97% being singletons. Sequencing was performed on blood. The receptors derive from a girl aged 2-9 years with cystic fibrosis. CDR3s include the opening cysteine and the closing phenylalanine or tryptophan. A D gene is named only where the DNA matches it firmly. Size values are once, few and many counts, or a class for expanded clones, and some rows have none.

CASSYLDTQYF TGTGCCAGCAGTTATCTAGATACGCAGTATTTT - - TRBJ2-3 TRBV6-5 11
CASATGSDSPLHF TGCGCCAGCGCGACAGGGTCGGATTCACCCCTCCACTTT TRBD1 once TRBJ1-6 TRBV5-1 13
CASSGRTAGGNTIYF TGTGCCAGCAGTGGACGTACTGCCGGTGGAAACACCATATATTTT - - TRBJ1-3 TRBV2 15
CASSLELAGGLEQFF TGTGCCAGCAGCTTAGAACTAGCGGGAGGCCTCGAGCAGTTCTTC TRBD2 - TRBJ2-1 TRBV7-8 15
CASSLGGTGELFF TGTGCCAGCAGTTTAGGGGGGACCGGGGAGCTGTTTTTT - - TRBJ2-2 TRBV27 13
CASSIEGGRRYEQYF TGTGCCAGTAGTATAGAGGGCGGGAGGAGGTACGAGCAGTACTTC TRBD2 - TRBJ2-7 TRBV19 15
CASSLIWDGAYEQYF TGTGCCAGCAGCTTGATCTGGGACGGAGCCTACGAGCAGTACTTC - - TRBJ2-7 TRBV5-8 15
CASSPQGAYEQYF TGTGCCAGCTCACCACAGGGGGCTTACGAGCAGTACTTC TRBD1 - TRBJ2-7 TRBV18 13
CASSSQVNNEQFF TGTGCCAGCTCATCACAGGTAAACAATGAGCAGTTCTTC - - TRBJ2-1 TRBV18 13
CASTPASGTGGETQYF TGTGCCAGCACGCCGGCCTCGGGGACAGGGGGCGAGACCCAGTACTTC TRBD1 - TRBJ2-5 TRBV5-4 16
CASYQTGGTGELFF TGTGCCAGCTACCAGACAGGGGGGACCGGGGAGCTGTTTTTT TRBD1 - TRBJ2-2 TRBV18 14
CASSIDGNQPQHF TGTGCCAGTAGTATAGACGGCAATCAGCCCCAGCATTTT - - TRBJ1-5 TRBV19 13
CATQGDRPNTGELFF TGTGCCACCCAAGGGGACAGGCCGAACACCGGGGAGCTGTTTTTT TRBD1 - TRBJ2-2 TRBV6-5 15
CASSPGQGVSPLHF TGTGCCAGCAGTCCCGGACAGGGTGTTTCACCCCTCCACTTT TRBD1 - TRBJ1-6 TRBV28 14
CASSLGTGSSYEQYF TGTGCCAGCAGCTTGGGAACAGGGAGCTCCTACGAGCAGTACTTC - - TRBJ2-7 TRBV5-4 15
CASSLGGTGANVLTF TGTGCCAGCAGCTTAGGGGGAACTGGGGCCAACGTCCTGACTTTC - - TRBJ2-6 TRBV7-9 15
CASSLGDTNSPLHF TGCGCCAGCAGCTTAGGAGACACGAATTCACCCCTCCACTTT - - TRBJ1-6 TRBV5-1 14
CASSWLSGELFF TGTGCCAGTAGCTGGTTGTCCGGGGAGCTGTTTTTT - - TRBJ2-2 TRBV19 12
CASSPYLQADHYNEQFF TGTGCCAGCAGCCCCTACTTACAGGCAGACCACTACAATGAGCAGTTCTTC - once TRBJ2-1 TRBV9 17
CASTKGQDTINEQFF TGTGCCAGCACCAAGGGACAGGATACGATTAATGAGCAGTTCTTC TRBD1 - TRBJ2-1 TRBV25-1 15
CASTMGAFGYEQYF TGTGCCAGCACGATGGGAGCTTTTGGCTACGAGCAGTACTTC - - TRBJ2-7 TRBV2 14
CASSRFPVTEAFF TGTGCCAGTAGTCGGTTCCCCGTCACTGAAGCTTTCTTT - - TRBJ1-1 TRBV19 13
CASSLDRGREPYEQYF TGTGCCAGCAGCTTAGATCGAGGGAGAGAGCCCTACGAGCAGTACTTC - - TRBJ2-7 TRBV11-3 16
CASSPELGSETQYF TGTGCCAGCTCCCCGGAGTTGGGGTCAGAGACCCAGTACTTC - - TRBJ2-5 TRBV18 14
CSVALLLDRDFRETQYF TGCAGCGTTGCCCTCCTTTTAGACAGGGACTTCAGGGAGACCCAGTACTTC - once TRBJ2-5 TRBV29-1 17
CASSSGVLRTFF TGTGCCAGCAGCTCTGGTGTGCTTCGGACTTTCTTT - - TRBJ1-1 TRBV7-9 12
CAWKGLAGGPQYF TGTGCCTGGAAAGGACTAGCGGGGGGTCCCCAGTACTTC TRBD2 - TRBJ2-7 TRBV30 13
CASSTGQSSEQYF TGTGCCAGCAGCACGGGACAGTCTTCGGAGCAGTACTTC TRBD1 once TRBJ2-7 TRBV7-8 13
CAISERREMGTDTQYF TGTGCCATCAGTGAGCGGCGGGAGATGGGCACAGATACGCAGTATTTT TRBD2 - TRBJ2-3 TRBV10-3 16
CASTGETGRNTEAFF TGTGCCAGTACCGGGGAGACAGGTCGGAACACTGAAGCTTTCTTT - - TRBJ1-1 TRBV19 15
CASSLSSSYNEQFF TGTGCCAGCAGCTTGAGTAGCTCCTACAATGAGCAGTTCTTC - - TRBJ2-1 TRBV11-1 14
CAWRVNERTYEQYF TGTGCCTGGAGGGTTAACGAGAGGACCTACGAGCAGTACTTC - - TRBJ2-7 TRBV30 14
CASSSITGGLFLRETQYF TGTGCCAGCAGCTCAATAACAGGGGGCTTATTTTTGCGAGAGACCCAGTACTTC TRBD1 - TRBJ2-5 TRBV11-2 18
CAWSPGFGAGELFF TGTGCCTGGAGTCCAGGATTTGGCGCCGGGGAGCTGTTTTTT - - TRBJ2-2 TRBV30 14
CAILDPSIGGYTF TGTGCCATCCTCGACCCCTCTATAGGAGGCTACACCTTC - - TRBJ1-2 TRBV27 13
CASSVEGASNQPQHF TGTGCCAGCAGTGTTGAGGGGGCGAGCAATCAGCCCCAGCATTTT TRBD1 - TRBJ1-5 TRBV6-1 15
CASSQDWQVFQPQHF TGTGCCAGCAGCCAAGATTGGCAGGTTTTTCAGCCCCAGCATTTT - - TRBJ1-5 TRBV4-2 15